This T cell receptor beta chain derives from a study of early T cells in non-severe SARS-CoV-2 infection. Study conclusions and caveats: A preference for anti-spike CD8 responses marked VDJdb matching, which missed private and CD4 specificities.

Germline CDR1 reads MDHEN; CDR2 reads SYDVKM. The ends were cut back, 2 bases at V and 2 bases at J, with 9 bases in the middle. CDR3 length equals 14 residues. This clonotype appeared many times. Antigen unknown. Separate cDNA molecules each had unique molecular identifiers attached to them. In TCRdb, the 5' RACE reads were re-called with MiXCR into one record per CDR3 protein. The table lists tens of thousands of distinct CDR3 sequences, around 8.4% of them singletons. The sequencing input was whole blood. The TCR sequence derives from an adult who was a healthcare worker with PCR-confirmed SARS-CoV-2 infection or an uninfected control (not recorded which). The chain carries TRBV28 and TRBJ1-2; D possibly corresponds to TRBD1 (5 bases). CDR3 coding DNA: TGTGCCAGCAGTTTAAGCGGGGCAAACTATGGCTACACCTTC. Translation gives CASSLSGANYGYTF.